The 13 T cell receptor beta chains presented below share a single source sample, sequenced in a study of blood T cell repertoires in COVID-19. Clones were sequenced by immunoSEQ multiplex PCR, and TCRdb holds only the in-frame ones, with some missing. The repertoire holds about 210,000 clones, with around 80% as singletons. The sequencing input was peripheral blood. The origin of the receptors is a woman aged 40 to 50 with acute or convalescent COVID-19.

V gene TRBV5-1 combines with J gene TRBJ2-1, with TRBD2 matching 8 bases. V dropped 1 base and J dropped 8; count of bases not matched to a gene: 8. The V gene's germline CDR1 is SGHRS and CDR2 YFSETQ. The CDR3 runs to 15 residues. CDR3 region: CASSLRGGRMDEQFF. DNA for the CDR3: TGCGCCAGCAGCTTGCGGGGGGGCCGGATGGATGAGCAGTTCTTC.

The J gene is TRBJ2-1, the V gene TRBV4-3, with 7 nucleotides matching TRBD2. The CDR3 sequence is 17 residues long. V was clipped by 3 bases and J by 2 bases; unmatched bases: 10. Germline CDR1 is LGHNA and CDR2 is YSLEER. The DNA for the CDR3 is TGCGCCAGCAGCCATTTAACTAGCGTAGGGCCCTACAATGAGCAGTTCTTC. This encodes CASSHLTSVGPYNEQFF.

Here the CDR3 reads CASSLWASGRVSLSYNEQFF. CDR3 DNA sequence: TGTGCCAGCAGCTTGTGGGCTAGCGGGAGGGTCTCCCTTTCCTACAATGAGCAGTTCTTC. The V gene is TRBV5-5, the J gene TRBJ2-1, with TRBD2 matching over 12 bases. V shed 1 base, J shed 1 base, and the junction held 12 bases outside the gene matches. The CDR3 contains 20 residues. The germline CDR1 and CDR2 sequences are SGHKS and YYEKEE (reference sequence).

Only a few counts were recorded for this clone. The chain uses TRBV11-2 and TRBJ2-5, with D tentatively TRBD1 (5 bases). This CDR3 is built from 15 residues. Trimming took off 3 bases at V and 0 bases at J, with 11 bases between the two ends. Germline V lookup: CDR1 SGHAT, CDR2 FQNNGV. The CDR3 DNA is TGTGCCAGCAGCTTTGGGGCAGGGTACCAAGAGACCCAGTACTTC. Protein sequence: CASSFGAGYQETQYF. The full variable domain, completed using reference TRBV11-2 and TRBJ2-5, is EAGVAQSPRYKIIEKRQSVAFWCNPISGHATLYWYQQILGQGPKLLIQFQNNGVVDDSQLPKDRFSAERLKGVDSTLKIQPAKLEDSAVYLCASSFGAGYQETQYFGPGTRLLVL.

The V call is TRBV6-4, the J call TRBJ1-2; a possible D gene is TRBD1 (6 bases). With 8 bases removed from V and 0 bases from J, the gap between germline ends came to 22 bases. Germline CDR1 MRHNA, CDR2 SNTAGT. The CDR3 contains 17 residues. The CDR3: CASRGGGLFAANYGYTF. CDR3 nucleotides: TGTGCCAGCCGAGGCGGGGGCTTGTTTGCAGCTAACTATGGCTACACCTTC.

The rearrangement joins TRBV2 to TRBJ1-2; TRBD1 agrees at 7 bases. Germline V gene lookup returns CDR1 SNHLY and CDR2 FYNNEI. The CDR3 is made up of 15 amino acids. J was trimmed by 5 bases and V by 2 bases; bases with no gene match: 8. CDR3 protein: CASSERQGTPYGYTF. CDR3 sequence (DNA): TGTGCCAGCAGTGAAAGACAGGGAACCCCTTATGGCTACACCTTC.

This clone was observed a handful of times. The chain employs TRBV6-1 and TRBJ1-1, with a tentative D call TRBD1 (5 bases). Trimming stripped 2 bases from V and 4 bases from J, with 11 bases between. The CDR3 has 14 amino acids. Germline assignment: CDR1 MNHNS and CDR2 SASEGT. The CDR3 DNA sequence: TGTGCCAGCAGTGAACAGGGTAGGGTCACTGAAGCTTTCTTT. As protein: CASSEQGRVTEAFF.

The chain joins TRBV7-8 to TRBJ1-4; D may be TRBD1 (5 bases). This CDR3 region has 12 residues. V was clipped by 6 bases and J by 7 bases, with 9 bases between them. In germline, CDR1 is SGHVS, CDR2 FQNEAQ. Here the CDR3 reads CASRRGGEKLFF. For the CDR3, the DNA is TGTGCCAGCAGAAGGGGCGGTGAAAAACTGTTTTTT.

The chain uses TRBV2 and TRBJ2-2; 14 nucleotides line up with TRBD2. The CDR3 contains 17 residues. Germline CDR1 is SNHLY and CDR2 is FYNNEI. Trimming at V came to 6 bases and at J to 7 bases, leaving 10 bases not matched to a gene. For the CDR3, the DNA is TGTGCCAGCAGAAAGAGACTAGCGGGGGGGCCCGACGGGGAGCTGTTTTTT. Protein sequence: CASRKRLAGGPDGELFF.

This sequence joins TRBV9 and TRBJ2-3; TRBD2 matches at 11 bases. The J segment lost 7 bases and the V segment lost 4 bases, leaving 14 bases of the junction unmatched. The length of the CDR3 is 17 residues. Germline V gene lookup returns CDR1 SGDLS and CDR2 YYNGEE. The DNA of the CDR3 is TGTGCCAGCAGCACACCGACTAGCGGGGCCCTTGGACATACGCAGTATTTT. As protein: CASSTPTSGALGHTQYF.

The chain uses TRBV5-6 and TRBJ1-5, with D tentatively TRBD1 (5 bases). CDR1 and CDR2 from the germline V gene are SGHDT and YYEEEE. The CDR3 totals 15 residues. Between the trimmed V and J ends, which lost 4 bases and 5 bases, there was a span of 16 bases. CDR3 protein: CASSRFDSNHQPQHF. The CDR3 nucleotides read TGTGCCAGCAGCCGATTCGACAGCAACCATCAGCCCCAGCATTTT.

V gene TRBV29-1 combines with J gene TRBJ2-3; a weak D match, TRBD1 (6 bases). This CDR3 region has 12 residues. The germline V gene encodes CDR1 SQVTM and CDR2 ANQGSEA. V dropped 6 bases and J dropped 2 bases, with 9 bases sitting between them. The CDR3 sequence is CSVTGFTDTQYF. The DNA of the CDR3 is TGCAGCGTGACAGGATTCACAGATACGCAGTATTTT.

The CDR3 DNA reads TGTGCCAGCAGCTTAACCCCTGGCAGGGAACTGTTTTTT. This sequence encodes CASSLTPGRELFF. The chain couples TRBV7-3 to TRBJ1-4; tentatively, D is TRBD1 (5 bases). The CDR3 runs 13 residues. The germline gives CDR1 SGHTA, CDR2 FQGTGA. V shed 0 bases and J shed 12 bases, with 11 bases lying between them.